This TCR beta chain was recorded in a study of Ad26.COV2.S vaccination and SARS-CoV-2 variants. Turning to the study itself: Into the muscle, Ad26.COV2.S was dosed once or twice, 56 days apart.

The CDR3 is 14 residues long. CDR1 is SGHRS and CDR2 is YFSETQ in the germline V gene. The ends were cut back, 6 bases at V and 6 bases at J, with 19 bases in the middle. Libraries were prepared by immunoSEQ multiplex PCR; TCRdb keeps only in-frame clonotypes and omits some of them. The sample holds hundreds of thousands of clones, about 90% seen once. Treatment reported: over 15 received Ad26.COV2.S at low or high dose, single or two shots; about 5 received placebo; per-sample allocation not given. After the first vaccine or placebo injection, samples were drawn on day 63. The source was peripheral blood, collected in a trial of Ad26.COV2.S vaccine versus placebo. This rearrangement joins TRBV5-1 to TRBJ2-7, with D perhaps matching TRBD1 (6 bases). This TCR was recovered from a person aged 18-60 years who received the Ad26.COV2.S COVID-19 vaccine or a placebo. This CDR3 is CASMVTTGGSEQYF. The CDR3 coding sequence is TGCGCCAGCATGGTCACGACAGGTGGTAGCGAGCAGTACTTC.